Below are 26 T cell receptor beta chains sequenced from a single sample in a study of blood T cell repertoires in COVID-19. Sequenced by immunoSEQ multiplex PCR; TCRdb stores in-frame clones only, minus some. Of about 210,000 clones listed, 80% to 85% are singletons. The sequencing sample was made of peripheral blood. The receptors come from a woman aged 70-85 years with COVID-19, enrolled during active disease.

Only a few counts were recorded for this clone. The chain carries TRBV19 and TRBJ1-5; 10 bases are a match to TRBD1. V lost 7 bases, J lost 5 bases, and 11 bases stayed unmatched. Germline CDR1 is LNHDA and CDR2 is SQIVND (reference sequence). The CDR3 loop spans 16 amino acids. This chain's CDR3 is CASTDGQGELDQPQHF. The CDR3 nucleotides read TGTGCCAGTACCGACGGACAGGGGGAACTGGATCAGCCCCAGCATTTT.

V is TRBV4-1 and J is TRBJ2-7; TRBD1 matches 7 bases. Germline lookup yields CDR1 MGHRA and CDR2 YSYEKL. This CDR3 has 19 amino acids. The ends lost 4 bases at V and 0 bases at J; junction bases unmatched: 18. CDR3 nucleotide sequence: TGCGCCAGCAGCCCTCTCGTCGGGGTGGGTACAGGGGTCTCCTACGAGCAGTACTTC. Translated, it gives CASSPLVGVGTGVSYEQYF.

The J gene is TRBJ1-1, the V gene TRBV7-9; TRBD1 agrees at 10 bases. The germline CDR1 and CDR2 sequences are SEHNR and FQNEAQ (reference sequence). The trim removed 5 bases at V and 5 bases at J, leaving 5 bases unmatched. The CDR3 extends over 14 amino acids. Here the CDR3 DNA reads TGTGCCAGCAGCCCCGGGACAGGGGCGACTGAAGCTTTCTTT. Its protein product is CASSPGTGATEAFF.

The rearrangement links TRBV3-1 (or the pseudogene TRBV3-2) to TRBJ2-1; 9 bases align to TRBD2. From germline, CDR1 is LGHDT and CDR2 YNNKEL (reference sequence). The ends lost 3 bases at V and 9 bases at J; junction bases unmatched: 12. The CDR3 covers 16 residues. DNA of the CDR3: TGTGCCAGCAGCCATCCCCTAGCGGGAATTTCGGTTGAGCAGTTCTTC. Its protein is CASSHPLAGISVEQFF.

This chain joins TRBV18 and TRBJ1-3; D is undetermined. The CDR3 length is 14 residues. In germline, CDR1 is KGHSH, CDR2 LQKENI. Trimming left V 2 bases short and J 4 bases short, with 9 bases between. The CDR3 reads CASSPGAGGNTIYF. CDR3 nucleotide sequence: TGTGCCAGCTCACCAGGTGCAGGAGGAAACACCATATATTTT.

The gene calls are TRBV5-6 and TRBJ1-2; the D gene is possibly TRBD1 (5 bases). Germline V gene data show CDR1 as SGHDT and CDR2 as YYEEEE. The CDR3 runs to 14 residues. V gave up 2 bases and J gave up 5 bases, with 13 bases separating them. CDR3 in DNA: TGTGCCAGCAGCTTCGCCGGGACTGAATATGGCTACACCTTC. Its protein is CASSFAGTEYGYTF.

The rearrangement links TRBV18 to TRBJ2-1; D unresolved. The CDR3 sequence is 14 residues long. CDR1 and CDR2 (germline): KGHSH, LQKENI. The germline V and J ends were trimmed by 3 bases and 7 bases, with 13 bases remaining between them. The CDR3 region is CASSPDLKRNEQFF. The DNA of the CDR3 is TGTGCCAGCTCACCCGACCTTAAGAGGAATGAGCAGTTCTTC. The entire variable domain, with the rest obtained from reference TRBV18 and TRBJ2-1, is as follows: NAGVMQNPRHLVRRRGQEARLRCSPMKGHSHVYWYRQLPEEGLKFMVYLQKENIIDESGMPKERFSAEFPKEGPSILRIQQVVRGDSAAYFCASSPDLKRNEQFFGPGTRLTVL.

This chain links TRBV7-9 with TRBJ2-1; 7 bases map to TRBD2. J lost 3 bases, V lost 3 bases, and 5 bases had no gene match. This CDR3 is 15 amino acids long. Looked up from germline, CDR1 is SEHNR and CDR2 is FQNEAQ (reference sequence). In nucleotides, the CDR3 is TGTGCCAGCAGCTTTATCAGCGGGGACTACAATGAGCAGTTCTTC. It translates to CASSFISGDYNEQFF.

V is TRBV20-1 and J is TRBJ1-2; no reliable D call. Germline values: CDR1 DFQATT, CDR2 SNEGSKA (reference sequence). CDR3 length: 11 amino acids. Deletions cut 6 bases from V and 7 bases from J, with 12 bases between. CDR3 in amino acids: CSARRPGGYTF. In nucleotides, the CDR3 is TGCAGTGCCCGGCGGCCCGGTGGCTACACCTTC.

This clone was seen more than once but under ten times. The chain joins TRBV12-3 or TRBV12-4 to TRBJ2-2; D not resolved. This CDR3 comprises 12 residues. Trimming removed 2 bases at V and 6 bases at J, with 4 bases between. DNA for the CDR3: TGTGCCAGCAGTTTAACATCCGGGGAGCTGTTTTTT. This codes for CASSLTSGELFF.

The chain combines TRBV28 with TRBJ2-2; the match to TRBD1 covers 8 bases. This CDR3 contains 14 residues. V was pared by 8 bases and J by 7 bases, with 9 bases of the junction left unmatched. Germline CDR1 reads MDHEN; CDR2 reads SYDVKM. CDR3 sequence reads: CASFSRGRSGELFF. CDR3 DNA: TGTGCCAGCTTTTCCAGGGGGCGCAGCGGGGAGCTGTTTTTT.

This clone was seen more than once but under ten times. This CDR3 is CASSRSSGTGVTYEQYF. Here the CDR3 DNA reads TGTGCCAGCAGCCGATCCTCCGGGACAGGGGTCACCTACGAGCAGTACTTC. V is TRBV11-2 and J is TRBJ2-7; 10 bases fit TRBD1. This CDR3 region has 17 residues. The germline gives CDR1 SGHAT, CDR2 FQNNGV. The V segment lost 5 bases and the J segment 2 bases; nucleotides outside the gene matches: 12.

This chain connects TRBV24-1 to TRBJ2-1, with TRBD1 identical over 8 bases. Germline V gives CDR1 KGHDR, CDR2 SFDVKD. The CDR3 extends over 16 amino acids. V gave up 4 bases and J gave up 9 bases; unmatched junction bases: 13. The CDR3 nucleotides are TGTGCCACCAGTGACCCGAGGACAGGGATCTCGGGTGAGCAGTTCTTC. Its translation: CATSDPRTGISGEQFF.

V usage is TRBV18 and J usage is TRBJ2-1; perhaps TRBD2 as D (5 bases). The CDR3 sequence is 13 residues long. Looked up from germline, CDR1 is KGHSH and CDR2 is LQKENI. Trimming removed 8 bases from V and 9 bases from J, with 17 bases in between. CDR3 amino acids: CASRPGPAGEQFF. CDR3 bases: TGTGCCAGCCGCCCTGGGCCCGCGGGTGAGCAGTTCTTC.

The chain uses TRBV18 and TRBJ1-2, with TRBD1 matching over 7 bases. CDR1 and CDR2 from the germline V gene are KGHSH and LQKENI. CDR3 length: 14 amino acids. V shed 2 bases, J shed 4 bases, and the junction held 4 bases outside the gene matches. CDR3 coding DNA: TGTGCCAGCTCACCAGGCGACAGGGCCTATGGCTACACCTTC. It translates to CASSPGDRAYGYTF.

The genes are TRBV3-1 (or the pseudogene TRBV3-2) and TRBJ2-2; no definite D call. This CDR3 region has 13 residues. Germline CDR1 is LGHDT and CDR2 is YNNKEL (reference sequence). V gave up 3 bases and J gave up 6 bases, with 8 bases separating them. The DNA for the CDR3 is TGTGCCAGCAGCCAGCGAGTGTCCGGGGAGCTGTTTTTT. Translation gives CASSQRVSGELFF.

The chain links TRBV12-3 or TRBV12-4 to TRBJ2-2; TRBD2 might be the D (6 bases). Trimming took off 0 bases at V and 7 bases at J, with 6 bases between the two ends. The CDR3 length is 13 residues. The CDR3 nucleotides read TGTGCCAGCAGTTTAGCGGAGGGCGGGGAGCTGTTTTTT. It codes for CASSLAEGGELFF.

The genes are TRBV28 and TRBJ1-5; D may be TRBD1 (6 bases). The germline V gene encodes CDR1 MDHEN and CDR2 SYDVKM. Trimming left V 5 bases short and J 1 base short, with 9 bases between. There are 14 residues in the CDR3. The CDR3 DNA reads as TGTGCCAGCAGTACCGGGACAAGCAATCAGCCCCAGCATTTT. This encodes CASSTGTSNQPQHF.

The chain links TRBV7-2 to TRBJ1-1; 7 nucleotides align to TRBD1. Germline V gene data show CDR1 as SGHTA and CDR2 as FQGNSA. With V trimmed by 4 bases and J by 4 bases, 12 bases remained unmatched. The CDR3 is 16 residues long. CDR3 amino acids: CASSSRVGGRSTEAFF. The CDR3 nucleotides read TGTGCCAGCAGCTCCAGGGTAGGGGGCCGGAGCACTGAAGCTTTCTTT.

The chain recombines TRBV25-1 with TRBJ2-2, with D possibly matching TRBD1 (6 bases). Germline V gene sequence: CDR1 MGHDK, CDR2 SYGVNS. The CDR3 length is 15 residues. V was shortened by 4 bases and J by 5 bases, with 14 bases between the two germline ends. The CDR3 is CASSATGALTGELFF. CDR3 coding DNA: TGTGCCAGCAGTGCGACAGGCGCTTTGACCGGGGAGCTGTTTTTT.

This CDR3 is CASSFQGTETQYF. In DNA, the CDR3 is TGTGCCAGCAGCTTTCAGGGGACAGAGACCCAGTACTTC. The gene calls are TRBV5-4 and TRBJ2-5, with D tentatively TRBD1 (6 bases). The CDR3 is 13 residues long. V was clipped by 2 bases and J by 4 bases, with 9 bases between them. Germline values: CDR1 SGHNT, CDR2 YYREEE (reference sequence).

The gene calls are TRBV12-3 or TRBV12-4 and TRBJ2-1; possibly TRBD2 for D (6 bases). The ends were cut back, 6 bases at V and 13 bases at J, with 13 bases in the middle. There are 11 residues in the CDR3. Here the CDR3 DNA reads TGTGCCAGCAGCAACAGACTAGTACAGTTCTTC. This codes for CASSNRLVQFF.

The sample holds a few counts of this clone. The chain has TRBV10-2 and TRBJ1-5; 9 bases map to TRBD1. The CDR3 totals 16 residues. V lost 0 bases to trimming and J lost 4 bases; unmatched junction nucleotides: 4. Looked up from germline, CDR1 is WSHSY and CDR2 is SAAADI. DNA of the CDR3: TGCGCCAGCAGTGAGTCGATAGGGACAGGGAATCAGCCCCAGCATTTT. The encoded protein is CASSESIGTGNQPQHF.

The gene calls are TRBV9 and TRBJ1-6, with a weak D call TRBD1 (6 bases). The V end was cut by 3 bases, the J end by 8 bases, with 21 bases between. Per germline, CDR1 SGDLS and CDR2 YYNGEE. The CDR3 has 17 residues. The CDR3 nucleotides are TGTGCCAGCAGCGGAGCACCCACGCAGGGGATGTATTCACCCCTCCACTTT. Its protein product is CASSGAPTQGMYSPLHF. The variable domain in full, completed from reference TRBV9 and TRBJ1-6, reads DSGVTQTPKHLITATGQRVTLRCSPRSGDLSVYWYQQSLDQGLQFLIQYYNGEERAKGNILERFSAQQFPDLHSELNLSSLELGDSALYFCASSGAPTQGMYSPLHFGNGTRLTVT.

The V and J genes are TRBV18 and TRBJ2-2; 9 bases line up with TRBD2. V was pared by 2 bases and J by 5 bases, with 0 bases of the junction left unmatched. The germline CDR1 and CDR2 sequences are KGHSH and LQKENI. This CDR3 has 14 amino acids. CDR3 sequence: CASSPGLATGELFF. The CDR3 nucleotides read TGTGCCAGCTCACCAGGACTAGCGACCGGGGAGCTGTTTTTT.

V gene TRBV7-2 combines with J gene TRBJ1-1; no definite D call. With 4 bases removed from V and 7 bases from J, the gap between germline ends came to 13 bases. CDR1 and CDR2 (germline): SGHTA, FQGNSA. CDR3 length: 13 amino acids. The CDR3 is CASSSPGRGEAFF. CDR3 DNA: TGTGCCAGCAGCTCGCCCGGGCGGGGTGAAGCTTTCTTT.